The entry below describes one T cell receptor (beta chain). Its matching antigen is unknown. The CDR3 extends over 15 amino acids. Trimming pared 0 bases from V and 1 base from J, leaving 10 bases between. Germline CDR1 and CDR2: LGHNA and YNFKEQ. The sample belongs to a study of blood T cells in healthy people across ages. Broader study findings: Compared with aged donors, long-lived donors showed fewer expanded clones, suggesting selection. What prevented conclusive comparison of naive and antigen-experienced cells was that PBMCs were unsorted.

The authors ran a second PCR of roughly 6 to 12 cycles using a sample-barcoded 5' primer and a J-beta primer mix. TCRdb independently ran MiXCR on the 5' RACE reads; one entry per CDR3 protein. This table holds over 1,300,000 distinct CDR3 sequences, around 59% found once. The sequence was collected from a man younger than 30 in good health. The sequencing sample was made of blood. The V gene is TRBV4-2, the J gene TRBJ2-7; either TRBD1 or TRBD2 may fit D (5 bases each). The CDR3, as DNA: TGTGCCAGCAGCCAAGAGGGGACGGATTCCTACGAGCAGTACTTC. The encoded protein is CASSQEGTDSYEQYF.